Listed below are T cell receptor beta chains from one sample, sequenced in a study of T cells after yellow fever vaccination. One entry per CDR3 protein results from TCRdb running MiXCR on the 5' RACE reads. The sample has around 500,000 distinct CDR3 sequences, around a fifth seen once. Here the sequenced sample was PBMCs, taken roughly 20 days after the first yellow fever vaccination. Receptor source: a man between 18 and 29 years old who received the YFV17D yellow fever vaccine. Each CDR3 is given with its conserved first and last residue. A D gene is named only where the DNA matches it firmly. Expanded clones get a size class; other rows say once, few or many, or leave the size out.

j_call v_call clone_size d_call cdr3_nt cdr3_aa
TRBJ1-1 TRBV12-3/TRBV12-4 few - TGTGCCAGCAGTTTAGCCGGGTACGGGAACACTGAAGCTTTCTTT CASSLAGYGNTEAFF
TRBJ2-3 TRBV10-2 - TRBD1 TGCGCCAGCAGTGAGCAGGGGGACAGGGGACAGTATTTT CASSEQGDRGQYF
TRBJ2-3 TRBV7-2 few TRBD2 TGTGCCAGCAGCAAGACTAGCGGGGGGGATACGCAGTATTTT CASSKTSGGDTQYF
TRBJ2-7 TRBV30 - TRBD2 TGTGCCTGGGCCAGCGGGGCCGACGAGCAGTACTTC CAWASGADEQYF
TRBJ1-1 TRBV7-9 - - TGTGCCAGCAGCCCCCCGTGGCAGGGGAACACTGAAGCTTTCTTT CASSPPWQGNTEAFF
TRBJ2-2 TRBV4-1 few TRBD1 TGCGCCAGCAGCCAAACACAGGGGGCCGACACCGGGGAGCTGTTTTTT CASSQTQGADTGELFF
TRBJ2-1 TRBV5-4 - TRBD2 TGTGCCAGCAGCCGCACTAGCGATCACTACAATGAGCAGTTCTTC CASSRTSDHYNEQFF
TRBJ2-2 TRBV7-6 - TRBD1 TGTGCCAGCAGCCCAGGACAGGGCCCAGGAGGGGAGCTGTTTTTT CASSPGQGPGGELFF
TRBJ1-2 TRBV7-2 - - TGTGCCAGCAGCTCCAGGGGCGGGGCAAGCTATGGCTACACCTTC CASSSRGGASYGYTF
TRBJ2-1 TRBV6-5 - - TGTGCCAGCTTATCACACAATGAGCAGTTCTTC CASLSHNEQFF
TRBJ2-1 TRBV9 - TRBD2 TGTGCCAGCAGCGCATCCTCAGCGGGGGCCCTCGGATATGAGCAGTTCTTC CASSASSAGALGYEQFF
TRBJ1-6 TRBV5-6 few - TGTGCCAGCAGCTTGGACGGCGGCTATAATTCACCCCTCCACTTT CASSLDGGYNSPLHF
TRBJ1-4 TRBV19 few - TGTGCCAGTAGTAAGAAGGGCCTTAATGAAAAACTGTTTTTT CASSKKGLNEKLFF
TRBJ1-1 TRBV4-1 few TRBD1 TGCGCCAGCAGCCGGTTCCTCGGGACAGCGAACACTGAAGCTTTCTTT CASSRFLGTANTEAFF
TRBJ1-2 TRBV3-1 - - TGTGCCAGCAGCCGGCAGTCTAACTATGGCTACACCTTC CASSRQSNYGYTF
TRBJ2-3 TRBV5-4 - - TGTGCCAGCAGCTATATTGCGTACCCTAGCACAGATACGCAGTATTTT CASSYIAYPSTDTQYF
TRBJ2-3 TRBV9 - TRBD1 TGTGCCAGCAGCTCAGGACAGGGCCCCACAGATACGCAGTATTTT CASSSGQGPTDTQYF
TRBJ1-1 TRBV6-2/TRBV6-3 - - TGTGCCAGCAGTTTTTCTGGCAGGGGAGAAACTTTCTTT CASSFSGRGETFF
TRBJ2-1 TRBV7-8 - - TGTGCCAGCACCCCGGACAGCAACAATGAGCAGTTCTTC CASTPDSNNEQFF
TRBJ2-1 TRBV7-2 - - TGTGCCAGCAGCTTAAGTTGGCTAGCTAGCGAGCAGTTCTTC CASSLSWLASEQFF
TRBJ1-1 TRBV7-9 many TRBD1 TGTGCCAGCAGCTTAGCGCAAAGACAGGGTGAAGCTTTCTTT CASSLAQRQGEAFF
TRBJ2-5 TRBV7-9 few - TGTGCCAGCAGCCCTCCAAGTACCAACGAAGAGACCCAGTACTTC CASSPPSTNEETQYF
TRBJ2-7 TRBV6-6 - TRBD1 TGTGCCAGCAGCCGGGACAGCTTCTACGAGCAGTACTTC CASSRDSFYEQYF
TRBJ2-1 TRBV28 few - TGTGCCAGCAGTTTATCCCTAGGGGACAATGAGCAGTTCTTC CASSLSLGDNEQFF
TRBJ2-5 TRBV9 - - TGTGCCAGCAGCGTAGATGCGGAGACCCAGTACTTC CASSVDAETQYF
TRBJ1-4 TRBV2 - TRBD1 TGTGCCAGCAGTGGGGACAGCGACAATGAAAAACTGTTTTTT CASSGDSDNEKLFF
TRBJ1-5 TRBV5-1 few TRBD1 TGCGCCAGCAGCCCGACAGGGGTTAGCAATCAGCCCCAGCATTTT CASSPTGVSNQPQHF
TRBJ2-1 TRBV4-1 few - TGCGCCAGCAGCACCGACGGGTCGAATGAGCAGTTCTTC CASSTDGSNEQFF
TRBJ1-2 TRBV27 - TRBD1 TGTGCCAGCAGTAGACAGGGCGGGAACTATGGCTACACCTTC CASSRQGGNYGYTF
TRBJ1-4 TRBV5-1 - - TGCGCCAGCAGCTTGGGGTCAACTAATGAAAAACTGTTTTTT CASSLGSTNEKLFF
TRBJ1-2 TRBV9 few - TGTGCCAGCAGCGAAGGGGGGACACCCTATGGCTACACCTTC CASSEGGTPYGYTF
TRBJ2-1 TRBV20-1 few - TGCAGTGCCTCCACCCGGCTGTCAGGCCGCGATGAGCAGTTCTTC CSASTRLSGRDEQFF
TRBJ1-2 TRBV19 few - TGTGCCAGTCGAGGGTTAGGCTCCATATCCTATGGCTACACCTTC CASRGLGSISYGYTF
TRBJ1-1 TRBV18 few TRBD1 TGTGCCAGCTCACAGGGGACAGGAACGAGCGCTGAAGCTTTCTTT CASSQGTGTSAEAFF
TRBJ2-3 TRBV18 - - TGTGCCAGCTCACCTTCCGCAATAGGCTGGTGGGATACGCAGTATTTT CASSPSAIGWWDTQYF
TRBJ1-1 TRBV20-1 - - TGCAGTGCTAGAGGGGTCGTGGGGGATAGGGGCACTGAAGCTTTCTTT CSARGVVGDRGTEAFF
TRBJ1-3 TRBV5-1 few - TGCGCCAGCAGATATATTGGGGGACCTGGAAACACCATATATTTT CASRYIGGPGNTIYF
TRBJ1-5 TRBV4-2 - - TGTGCCAGCAGCCAAGAAAGAAGTCAGCCCCAGCATTTT CASSQERSQPQHF
TRBJ1-2 TRBV7-2 - - TGTGCCAGCAGCTTAAGTTCTCCGGGCTATGGCTACACCTTC CASSLSSPGYGYTF
TRBJ1-5 TRBV6-2/TRBV6-3 - - TGTGCCAGCAGTGCGATGGCCAGCGCCGATCAGCCCCAGCATTTT CASSAMASADQPQHF
TRBJ2-5 TRBV4-2 - - TGTGCCAGCAGCCAAGTCGGGACGGGTAGGGAGACCCAGTACTTC CASSQVGTGRETQYF
TRBJ2-2 TRBV24-1 - - TGTGCCACCGGGAGATCGGACGGCGCTGGCGCCGGGGAGCTGTTTTTT CATGRSDGAGAGELFF
TRBJ2-6 TRBV29-1 few - TGCAGCGTCCGAGGGGTTGTACCTGGGGCCAACGTCCTGACTTTC CSVRGVVPGANVLTF
TRBJ2-3 TRBV18 - - TGTGCCAGCTCCGAATATTCGGGAGATACGCAGTATTTT CASSEYSGDTQYF
TRBJ1-2 TRBV12-3/TRBV12-4 - - TGTGCCAGCAGCCCCCGGCGTTTGAGCTATGGCTACACCTTC CASSPRRLSYGYTF
TRBJ1-5 TRBV15 - - TGTGCCACCAGCAGAGAAGGGGGGCAGCCCCAGCATTTT CATSREGGQPQHF
TRBJ2-3 TRBV7-2 many - TGTGCCAGCAGCAGGGACCGACCTGGGGATACGCAGTATTTT CASSRDRPGDTQYF
TRBJ1-1 TRBV29-1 - - TGCAGCGTTGGAGGGGACGGCGACTACGAAGCTTTCTTT CSVGGDGDYEAFF
TRBJ1-1 TRBV28 few - TGTGCCAGCGCGGAGGGGGGGTTGAACACTGAAGCTTTCTTT CASAEGGLNTEAFF
TRBJ2-6 TRBV9 few - TGTGCCAGCAGCGTACAGGGGCGGACTGGGGCCAACGTCCTGACTTTC CASSVQGRTGANVLTF
TRBJ2-1 TRBV5-1 - - TGCGCCAGCAGCTTGGTGCACGGGACTGGCAGGGAGCAGTTCTTC CASSLVHGTGREQFF
TRBJ2-7 TRBV5-4 few TRBD1 TGTGCCAGCAGCTTGGACTCCCTGGGACAGACCTACGAGCAGTACTTC CASSLDSLGQTYEQYF
TRBJ1-1 TRBV12-3/TRBV12-4 - - TGTGCCAGCAGTCGAGAGGGACGAGCTTTCTTT CASSREGRAFF
TRBJ1-6 TRBV5-1 once - TGCGCCAGCAGCTTGGAGCCGAGCTCCTATAATTCACCCCTCCACTTT CASSLEPSSYNSPLHF
TRBJ2-5 TRBV28 - TRBD2 TGTGCCAGCAGTCTACTAGCGGCCCAAGAGACCCAGTACTTC CASSLLAAQETQYF